The sequence of this T cell receptor (beta chain) was determined in a study of Graves' ophthalmopathy and Graves' hyperthyroidism. As the template, RNA transcripts were used to amplify TCR beta CDR3 regions. An initial RT-PCR round employing HTBI primers preceded a second-round multiplex PCR. TCRdb independently ran MiXCR on the multiplex PCR reads; one entry per CDR3 protein. The sample shows almost 400,000 distinct CDR3 sequences, around 17% of them seen only once. Findings and caveats of the study: In predicting ophthalmopathy progression, the model reached around 66% sensitivity and 72.22% specificity.

This CDR3 comprises 12 residues. Per germline, CDR1 SGHAT and CDR2 FQNNGV. This clonotype was counted only a few times. The antigen remains undetermined. A much larger clone lies one base from this, so it may be a read error. The sequenced sample consisted of peripheral blood. The chain recombines TRBV11-2 with TRBJ1-1; a weak D match, TRBD1 (6 bases). This clonotype was sampled from a woman aged 18-29 years with Graves' ophthalmopathy. The CDR3 DNA is TGTGCCGGCAGCTTAAATGGGGGCGAAGCTTTCTTT. Its protein product is CAGSLNGGEAFF.